Listed below are T cell receptor beta chains from one sample, sequenced in a study of cytomegalovirus exposure and HLA in healthy donors. Profiling relied on immunoSEQ multiplex PCR, and the TCRdb table lists in-frame clones only, not all of them. The table lists over 150,000 clones, roughly 74% of them singletons. The specimen sequenced was PBMCs. All receptors derive from a male donor in good health and CMV-seronegative. CDR3s include the opening cysteine and the closing phenylalanine or tryptophan. The order of the fields is CDR3 DNA, CDR3 protein, J gene, V gene, clone size, D gene. D genes are given only for firm matches. Clone size is stated in some rows and not others, as once, few, many or a class when expanded.

TGTGCCAGCAGCTTACCCCTTGGAGGCTACGAGCAGTACTTC | CASSLPLGGYEQYF | TRBJ2-7 | TRBV7-2 | NA | NA
TGTGCCAGCAGTCAGATGGAAAAACTGTTTTTT | CASSQMEKLFF | TRBJ1-4 | TRBV2 | NA | NA
TGTGCCAGCAGCTTAGCGCAGCGGTTCTCTGGAAACACCATATATTTT | CASSLAQRFSGNTIYF | TRBJ1-3 | TRBV7-6 | NA | NA
TGTGCCAGTAGCCCCGGGGTACTCGGGGATGAGCAGTTCTTC | CASSPGVLGDEQFF | TRBJ2-1 | TRBV19 | NA | NA
TGTGCCAGCAAAACGGGGGGTTCTCTTGAGAACACTGAAGCTTTCTTT | CASKTGGSLENTEAFF | TRBJ1-1 | TRBV6-6 | few | NA
TGTGCCAGCAGTGATGCTACTAGCGGACAAGAGACCCAGTACTTC | CASSDATSGQETQYF | TRBJ2-5 | TRBV25-1 | NA | TRBD2
TGTGCCAGCAGCCAGGGACAGGGATATGGCTACACCTTC | CASSQGQGYGYTF | TRBJ1-2 | TRBV6-6 | once | TRBD1
TGCGCCAGCAGCTCCGGGACAGGGCTGTGGGGTGAGCAGTTCTTC | CASSSGTGLWGEQFF | TRBJ2-1 | TRBV5-1 | NA | TRBD1
TGTGCCAGCAGTGTCAGCGCGGGGGATTACAATGAGCAGTTCTTC | CASSVSAGDYNEQFF | TRBJ2-1 | TRBV2 | NA | TRBD2
TGTGCCAGTAGTACCGGGACGGGAGGAATCGACAATGAGCAGTTCTTC | CASSTGTGGIDNEQFF | TRBJ2-1 | TRBV19 | NA | TRBD2
TGCGCCAGCAGCCAAGATCGGGGAGACTACGAGCAGTACTTC | CASSQDRGDYEQYF | TRBJ2-7 | TRBV4-3 | few | NA
TGCGCCAGCATGAGAGGTTCTAATGAAAAACTGTTTTTT | CASMRGSNEKLFF | TRBJ1-4 | TRBV10-2 | NA | NA
TGTGCCAGCAGCTTAGCCCCAGGGTCCTACGAGCAGTACTTC | CASSLAPGSYEQYF | TRBJ2-7 | TRBV7-2 | NA | NA
TGTGCCAGCAGTTTTGGAGGCGAGCAGTACTTC | CASSFGGEQYF | TRBJ2-7 | TRBV27 | once | NA
TGTGCCAGCAGGGAGGGACAGAAGCAGTACTTC | CASREGQKQYF | TRBJ2-7 | TRBV2 | few | NA
TGTGCCAGTAGGCCGGGAGAGGGCGACACTGAAGCTTTCTTT | CASRPGEGDTEAFF | TRBJ1-1 | TRBV19 | NA | NA
TGTGCCAGCAGTGGCGGAGCCGGGGAGCAGTACTTC | CASSGGAGEQYF | TRBJ2-7 | TRBV2 | NA | NA
TGTGCCAGCAGCCCCGCGGTCTCAGGGTACAATGAGCAGTTCTTC | CASSPAVSGYNEQFF | TRBJ2-1 | TRBV7-8 | NA | NA
TGTGCCAGCAGCTTGGCCGCGTTAGCGGGGGGGCCAACAGATACGCAGTATTTT | CASSLAALAGGPTDTQYF | TRBJ2-3 | TRBV5-8 | NA | TRBD2
TGTGCCACGGCGAGCGGGGACCACAACACAGATACGCAGTATTTT | CATASGDHNTDTQYF | TRBJ2-3 | TRBV15 | once | TRBD2
TGTGCTAGTGGTTTCCACGACAGGGCGGCTTTCTTT | CASGFHDRAAFF | TRBJ1-1 | TRBV12-5 | once | TRBD1
TGTGCCAGCAGCTCGGGGGGGGCAGGGTATGGCTACACCTTC | CASSSGGAGYGYTF | TRBJ1-2 | TRBV5-6 | NA | NA
TGTGCCAGCAGCCCGCGGCAGGGGGGTCTCTCCTACGAGCAGTACTTC | CASSPRQGGLSYEQYF | TRBJ2-7 | TRBV4-2 | NA | NA
TGTGCCAGCAGTCCGACTTCGACTTTGCAGTATTTT | CASSPTSTLQYF | TRBJ2-3 | TRBV27 | few | NA
TGTGCCAGCAGCCTCCTACTGACGCAGGTCAATGAAAAACTGTTTTTT | CASSLLLTQVNEKLFF | TRBJ1-4 | TRBV7-9 | NA | NA
TGTGCCAGCAGCAGAAAACTAGCGGGAGGGGGTGAGCAGTACTTC | CASSRKLAGGGEQYF | TRBJ2-7 | TRBV7-2 | NA | TRBD2
TGTGCCAGTAGTTTTTCCGGGACAGGCTCCTACGAGCAGTACTTC | CASSFSGTGSYEQYF | TRBJ2-7 | TRBV19 | NA | TRBD1
TGTGCCAGCAGCCAGTTTTACCGACTAGCGGGGGGGGATGAGCAGTTCTTC | CASSQFYRLAGGDEQFF | TRBJ2-1 | TRBV27 | NA | TRBD2
TGTGCCAGCTCACAGGGGTCAGGGAACACTGAAGCTTTCTTT | CASSQGSGNTEAFF | TRBJ1-1 | TRBV18 | few | NA
TGTGCCAGCAGTTTGATTAGTTATGGCTACACCTTC | CASSLISYGYTF | TRBJ1-2 | TRBV28 | NA | NA
TGTGCCAGCAGCGTAGCTCTCCCAGGGGAGACAGGGGCCAACGTCCTGACTTTC | CASSVALPGETGANVLTF | TRBJ2-6 | TRBV9 | NA | NA
TGTGCCAGAAACCAGGTGAACACCGGGGAGCTGTTTTTT | CARNQVNTGELFF | TRBJ2-2 | TRBV7-9 | NA | NA
TGTGCCAGCAGCTATCGGCAGGCGAGGAACACTGAAGCTTTCTTT | CASSYRQARNTEAFF | TRBJ1-1 | TRBV11-1 | NA | NA
TGTGCCAGCAGTGCGCCGGGACTGTACGAGCAGTACTTC | CASSAPGLYEQYF | TRBJ2-7 | TRBV27 | few | NA
TGTGCCAGCAGAGAAGAGGCACTAGCACCGGATGAGCAGTTCTTC | CASREEALAPDEQFF | TRBJ2-1 | TRBV2 | NA | NA
TGTGCCAGCAGCGCCGACAGGGGCGAGCAGTACTTC | CASSADRGEQYF | TRBJ2-7 | TRBV9 | NA | TRBD1
TGTGCCAGCAGCCCCCCCCAGGGTCGACAAGAGACCCAGTACTTC | CASSPPQGRQETQYF | TRBJ2-5 | TRBV7-9 | NA | NA
TGTGCCAGTTCTAACACAGATACGCAGTATTTT | CASSNTDTQYF | TRBJ2-3 | TRBV7-2 | few | NA
TGTGCCAGTAGTCCCGAGGCGATCCCCGGGGAGCTGTTTTTT | CASSPEAIPGELFF | TRBJ2-2 | TRBV19 | few | NA
TGTGCCAGCAGCGCTGCAGGGGACAATCAGCCCCAGCATTTT | CASSAAGDNQPQHF | TRBJ1-5 | TRBV7-8 | NA | NA
TGTGCCAGCAGCTTGCTTCAGGGGAGCTATGGCTACACCTTC | CASSLLQGSYGYTF | TRBJ1-2 | TRBV5-4 | few | NA
TGTGCCAGCAGTCGTACTCCGGGACTAGCGGGAGTAATGGGTGAGCAGTTCTTC | CASSRTPGLAGVMGEQFF | TRBJ2-1 | TRBV28 | NA | TRBD2
TGCGCCAGCTCACCGGGACTAGTCTACGAGCAGTACTTC | CASSPGLVYEQYF | TRBJ2-7 | TRBV10-2 | NA | TRBD2
TGTGCCAGCAGCCTATGGACTAGCGGGGCTTACGAGCAGTACTTC | CASSLWTSGAYEQYF | TRBJ2-7 | TRBV6-1 | NA | TRBD2
TGTGCCAGCAGTGATATGACAGGGAACTCACCCCTCCACTTT | CASSDMTGNSPLHF | TRBJ1-6 | TRBV6-1 | NA | TRBD1
TGTGCCAGCGAAAGACTTGTAACCGGCACAGATACGCAGTATTTT | CASERLVTGTDTQYF | TRBJ2-3 | TRBV11-2 | NA | NA
TGCGCCAGCAGCTTCGGCACAGCCGGTACCTACGAGCAGTACTTC | CASSFGTAGTYEQYF | TRBJ2-7 | TRBV5-1 | NA | NA
TGTGCCAGCAGTGAAACAGGGAGCTCCTACGAGCAGTACTTC | CASSETGSSYEQYF | TRBJ2-7 | TRBV2 | once | NA
TGCGCCAGCACCCGGGACAGGGAGGCAGATACGCAGTATTTT | CASTRDREADTQYF | TRBJ2-3 | TRBV5-1 | NA | TRBD1
TGTGCCAGCAGCCCGGGACAGGGGGCTAATGAAGCTTTCTTT | CASSPGQGANEAFF | TRBJ1-1 | TRBV14 | NA | TRBD1
TGCGCCAGCAGCCAAGACAAGGGTAGCGGGAGTTGGTCCTACGAGCAGTACTTC | CASSQDKGSGSWSYEQYF | TRBJ2-7 | TRBV4-1 | NA | TRBD2
TGTGCCAGCAGCGGTAGGCAGGGCCCGCATCAGCCCCAGCATTTT | CASSGRQGPHQPQHF | TRBJ1-5 | TRBV11-3 | NA | NA
TGCAGCGTTGAAGGCGGGAGGGCCTACAATGAGCAGTTCTTC | CSVEGGRAYNEQFF | TRBJ2-1 | TRBV29-1 | NA | TRBD2
TGCGCCAGCAGCCAAGGGGGTAGCGGGAGTTACGAGCAGTACTTC | CASSQGGSGSYEQYF | TRBJ2-7 | TRBV4-3 | NA | TRBD2
TGTGCCTGGATTAAAGGGGGTAGGTCTGAAGCTTTCTTT | CAWIKGGRSEAFF | TRBJ1-1 | TRBV30 | NA | NA
TGTGCCAGCTCACCACCGAGCCAATACAATGAGCAGTTCTTC | CASSPPSQYNEQFF | TRBJ2-1 | TRBV18 | NA | NA
TGTGCCAGCAGCTTAGTAAGTAAGCGGGGGCCCCTAGGGGGCTACACCTTC | CASSLVSKRGPLGGYTF | TRBJ1-2 | TRBV7-8 | NA | NA
TGTGCCAGCAGCCCCGGACTAGCGAGCACCGGGGAGCTGTTTTTT | CASSPGLASTGELFF | TRBJ2-2 | TRBV7-3 | NA | TRBD2
TGTGCCAGCAGCTCCAGAGCGGGATTGGGAGAGACCCAGTACTTC | CASSSRAGLGETQYF | TRBJ2-5 | TRBV7-2 | NA | TRBD2